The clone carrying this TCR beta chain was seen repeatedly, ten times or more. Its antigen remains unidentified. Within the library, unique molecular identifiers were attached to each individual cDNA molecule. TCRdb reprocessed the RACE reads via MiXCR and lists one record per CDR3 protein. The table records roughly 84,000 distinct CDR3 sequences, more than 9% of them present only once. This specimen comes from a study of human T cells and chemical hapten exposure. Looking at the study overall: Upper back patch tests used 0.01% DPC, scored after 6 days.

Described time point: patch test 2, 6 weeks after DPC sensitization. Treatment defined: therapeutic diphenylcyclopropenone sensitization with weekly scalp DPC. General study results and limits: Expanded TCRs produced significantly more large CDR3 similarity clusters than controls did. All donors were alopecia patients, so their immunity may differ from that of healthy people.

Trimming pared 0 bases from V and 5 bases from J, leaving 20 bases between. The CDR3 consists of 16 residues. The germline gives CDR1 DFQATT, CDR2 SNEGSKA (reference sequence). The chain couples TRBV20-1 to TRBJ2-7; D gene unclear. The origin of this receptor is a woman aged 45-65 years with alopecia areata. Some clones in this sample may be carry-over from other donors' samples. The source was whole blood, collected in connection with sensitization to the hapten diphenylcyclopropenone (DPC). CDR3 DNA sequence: TGCAGTGCTAGAGACCCTGGGGATAGCTCTAGGAACGAGCAGTACTTC. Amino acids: CSARDPGDSSRNEQYF.